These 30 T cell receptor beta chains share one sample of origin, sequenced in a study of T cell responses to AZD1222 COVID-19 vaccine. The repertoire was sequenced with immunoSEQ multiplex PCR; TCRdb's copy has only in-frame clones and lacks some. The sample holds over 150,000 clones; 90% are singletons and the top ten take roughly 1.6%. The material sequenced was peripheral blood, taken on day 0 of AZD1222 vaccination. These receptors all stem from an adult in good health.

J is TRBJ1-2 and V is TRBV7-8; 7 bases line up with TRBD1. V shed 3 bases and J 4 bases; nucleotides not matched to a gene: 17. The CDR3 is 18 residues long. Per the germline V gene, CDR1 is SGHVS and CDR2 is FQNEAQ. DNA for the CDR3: TGTGCCAGCAGCTTCCGGTTCCCCAGGACAGGCATCGGCTATGGCTACACCTTC. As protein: CASSFRFPRTGIGYGYTF.

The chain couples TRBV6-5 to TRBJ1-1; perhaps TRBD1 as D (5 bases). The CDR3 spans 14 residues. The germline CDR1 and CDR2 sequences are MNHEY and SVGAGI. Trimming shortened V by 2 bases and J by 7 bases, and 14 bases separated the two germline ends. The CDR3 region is CASSYAGRSYEAFF. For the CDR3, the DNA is TGTGCCAGCAGTTACGCAGGGAGGAGTTATGAAGCTTTCTTT.

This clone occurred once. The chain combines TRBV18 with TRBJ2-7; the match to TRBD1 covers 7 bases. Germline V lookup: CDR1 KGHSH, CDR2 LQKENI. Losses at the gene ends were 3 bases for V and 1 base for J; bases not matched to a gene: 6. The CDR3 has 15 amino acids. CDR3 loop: CASSPGTAISYEQYF. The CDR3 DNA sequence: TGTGCCAGCTCACCCGGGACAGCGATATCCTACGAGCAGTACTTC.

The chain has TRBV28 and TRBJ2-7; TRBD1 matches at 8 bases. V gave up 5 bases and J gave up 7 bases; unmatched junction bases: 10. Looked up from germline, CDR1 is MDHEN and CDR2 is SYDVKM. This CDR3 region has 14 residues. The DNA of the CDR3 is TGTGCCAGCAGTCCGGGACAGGACCCCTGGGAGCAGTACTTC. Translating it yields CASSPGQDPWEQYF.

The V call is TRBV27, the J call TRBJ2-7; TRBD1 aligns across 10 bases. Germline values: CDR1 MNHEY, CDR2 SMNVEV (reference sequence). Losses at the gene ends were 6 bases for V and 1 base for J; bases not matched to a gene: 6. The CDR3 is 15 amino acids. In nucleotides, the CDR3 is TGTGCCAGCAGGGTACGACAGGGGGCTTCCTACGAGCAGTACTTC. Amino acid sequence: CASRVRQGASYEQYF.

The CDR3 spells CASRRDGSPLHF. In DNA, the CDR3 is TGTGCCAGCCGACGGGATGGCTCACCCCTCCACTTT. The rearrangement joins TRBV2 to TRBJ1-6; D not certain. The CDR3 is 12 amino acids. Germline assignment: CDR1 SNHLY and CDR2 FYNNEI. V lost 8 bases to trimming and J lost 10 bases, with 12 bases between them.

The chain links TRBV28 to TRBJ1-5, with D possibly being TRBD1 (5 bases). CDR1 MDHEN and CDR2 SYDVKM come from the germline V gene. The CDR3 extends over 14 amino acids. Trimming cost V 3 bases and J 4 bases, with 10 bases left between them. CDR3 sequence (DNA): TGTGCCAGCAGTTTCAGGGAATGGAATCAGCCCCAGCATTTT. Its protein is CASSFREWNQPQHF.

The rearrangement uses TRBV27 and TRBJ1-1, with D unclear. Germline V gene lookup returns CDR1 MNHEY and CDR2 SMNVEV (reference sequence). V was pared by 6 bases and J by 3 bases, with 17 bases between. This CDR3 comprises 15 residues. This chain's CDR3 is CASSPRLGYDTEAFF. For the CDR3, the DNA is TGTGCCAGCAGCCCAAGGCTAGGATATGACACTGAAGCTTTCTTT.

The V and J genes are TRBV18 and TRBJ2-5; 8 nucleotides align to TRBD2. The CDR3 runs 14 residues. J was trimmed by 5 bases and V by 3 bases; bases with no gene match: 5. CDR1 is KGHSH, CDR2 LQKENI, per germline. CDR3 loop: CASSPPGLEETQYF. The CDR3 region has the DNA TGTGCCAGCTCACCGCCGGGACTAGAGGAGACCCAGTACTTC.

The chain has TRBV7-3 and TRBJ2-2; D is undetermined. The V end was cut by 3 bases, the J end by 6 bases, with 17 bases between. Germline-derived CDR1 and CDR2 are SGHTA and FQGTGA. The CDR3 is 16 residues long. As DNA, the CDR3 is TGTGCCAGCAGCTTGCAGAGTGGTGTGGGTGCCGGGGAGCTGTTTTTT. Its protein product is CASSLQSGVGAGELFF.

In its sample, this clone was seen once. The CDR3, as DNA: TGTGCCAGCAGCTCAACAGGGGTTGGCCGGAGGGGTCAGCCCCAGCATTTT. It translates to CASSSTGVGRRGQPQHF. The chain recombines TRBV28 with TRBJ1-5; 7 nucleotides agree with TRBD1. The CDR3 extends over 17 amino acids. The V segment lost 6 bases and the J segment 6 bases; nucleotides outside the gene matches: 17. The germline V gene has CDR1 MDHEN and CDR2 SYDVKM.

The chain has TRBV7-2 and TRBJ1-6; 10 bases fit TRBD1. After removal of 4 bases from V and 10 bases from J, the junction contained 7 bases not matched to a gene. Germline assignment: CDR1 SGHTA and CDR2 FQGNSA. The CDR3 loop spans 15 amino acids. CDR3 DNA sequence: TGTGCCAGCAGCTCCTCGGACAGGGGGAGGTCACCCCTCCACTTT. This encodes CASSSSDRGRSPLHF.

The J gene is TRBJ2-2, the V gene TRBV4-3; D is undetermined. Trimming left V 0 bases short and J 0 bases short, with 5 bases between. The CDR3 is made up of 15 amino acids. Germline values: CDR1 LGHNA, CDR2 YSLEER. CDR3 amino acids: CASSQEQSNTGELFF. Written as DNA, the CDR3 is TGCGCCAGCAGCCAAGAACAGTCGAACACCGGGGAGCTGTTTTTT.

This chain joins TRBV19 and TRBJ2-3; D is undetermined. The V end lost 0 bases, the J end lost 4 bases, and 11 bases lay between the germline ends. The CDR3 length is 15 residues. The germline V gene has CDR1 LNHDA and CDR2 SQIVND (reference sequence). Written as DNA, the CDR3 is TGTGCCAGTAGTATAGATGGTCAGCCGGCAGATACGCAGTATTTT. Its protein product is CASSIDGQPADTQYF.

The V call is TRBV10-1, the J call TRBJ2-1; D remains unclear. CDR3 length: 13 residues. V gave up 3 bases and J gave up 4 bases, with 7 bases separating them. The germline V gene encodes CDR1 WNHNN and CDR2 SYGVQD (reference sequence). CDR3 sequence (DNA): TGCGCCAGCAGTGAATTCAGGTACAATGAGCAGTTCTTC. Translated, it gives CASSEFRYNEQFF.

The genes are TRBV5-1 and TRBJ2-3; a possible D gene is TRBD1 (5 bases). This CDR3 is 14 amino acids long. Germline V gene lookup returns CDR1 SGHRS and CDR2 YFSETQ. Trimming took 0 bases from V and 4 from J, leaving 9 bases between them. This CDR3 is CASSLGGRSDTQYF. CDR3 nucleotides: TGCGCCAGCAGCTTGGGGGGCAGATCAGATACGCAGTATTTT.

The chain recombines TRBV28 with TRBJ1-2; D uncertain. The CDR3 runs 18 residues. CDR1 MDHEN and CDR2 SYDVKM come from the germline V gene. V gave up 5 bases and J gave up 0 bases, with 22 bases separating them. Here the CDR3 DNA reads TGTGCCAGCAGTAACTTGGGCCCCGGGTCCCATCCTAACTATGGCTACACCTTC. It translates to CASSNLGPGSHPNYGYTF.

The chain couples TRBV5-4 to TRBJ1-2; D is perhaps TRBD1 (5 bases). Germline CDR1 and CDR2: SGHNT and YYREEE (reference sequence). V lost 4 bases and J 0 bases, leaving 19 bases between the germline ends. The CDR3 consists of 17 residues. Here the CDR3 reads CASSPHGAGFTNYGYTF. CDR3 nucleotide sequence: TGTGCCAGCAGCCCCCATGGGGCAGGGTTTACTAACTATGGCTACACCTTC. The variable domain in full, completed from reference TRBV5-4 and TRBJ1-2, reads ETGVTQSPTHLIKTRGQQVTLRCSSQSGHNTVSWYQQALGQGPQFIFQYYREEENGRGNFPPRFSGLQFPNYSSELNVNALELDDSALYLCASSPHGAGFTNYGYTFGSGTRLTVV.

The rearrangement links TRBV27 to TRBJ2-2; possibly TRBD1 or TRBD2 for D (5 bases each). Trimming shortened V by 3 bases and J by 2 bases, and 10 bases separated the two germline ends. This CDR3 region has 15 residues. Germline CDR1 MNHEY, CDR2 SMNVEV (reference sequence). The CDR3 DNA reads TGTGCCAGCAGTTTGAGGGGAGCTAACACCGGGGAGCTGTTTTTT. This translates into CASSLRGANTGELFF.

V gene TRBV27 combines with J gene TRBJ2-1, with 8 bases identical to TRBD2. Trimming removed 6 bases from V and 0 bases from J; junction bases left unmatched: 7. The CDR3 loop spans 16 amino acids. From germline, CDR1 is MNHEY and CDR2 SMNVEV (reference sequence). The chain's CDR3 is CASRPLAVSSYNEQFF. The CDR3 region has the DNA TGTGCCAGCAGACCACTAGCGGTAAGCTCCTACAATGAGCAGTTCTTC.

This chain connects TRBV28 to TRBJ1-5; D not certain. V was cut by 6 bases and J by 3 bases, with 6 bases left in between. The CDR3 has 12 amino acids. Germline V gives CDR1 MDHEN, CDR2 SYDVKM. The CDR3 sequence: CASRADNQPQHF. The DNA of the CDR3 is TGTGCCAGCAGGGCAGACAATCAGCCCCAGCATTTT.

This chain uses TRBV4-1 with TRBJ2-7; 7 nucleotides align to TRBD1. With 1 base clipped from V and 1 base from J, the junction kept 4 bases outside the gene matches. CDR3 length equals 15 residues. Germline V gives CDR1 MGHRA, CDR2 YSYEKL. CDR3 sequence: CASSQGQGESYEQYF. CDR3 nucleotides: TGCGCCAGCAGCCAAGGACAGGGAGAATCCTACGAGCAGTACTTC.

The CDR3 sequence: CASSLDMGREQFF. The DNA of the CDR3 is TGTGCCAGCAGCTTGGACATGGGGCGGGAGCAGTTCTTC. The chain combines TRBV5-4 with TRBJ2-1; perhaps TRBD1 as D (5 bases). The CDR3 runs to 13 residues. Germline loops: CDR1 SGHNT, CDR2 YYREEE (reference sequence). V was clipped by 0 bases and J by 10 bases, with 11 bases between them.

DNA of the CDR3: TGTGCCAGCTCACCAGTAGGGGAATGGGAAAAACTGTTTTTT. Protein: CASSPVGEWEKLFF. The J gene is TRBJ1-4, the V gene TRBV18; a possible D gene is TRBD1 (5 bases). The CDR3 totals 14 residues. Per germline, CDR1 KGHSH and CDR2 LQKENI. With 2 bases removed from V and 8 bases from J, the gap between germline ends came to 12 bases.

The DNA of the CDR3 is TGTGCCACCAGCAGATACCGCGGGACAGCCTACGAGCAGTACTTC. Translated: CATSRYRGTAYEQYF. The gene calls are TRBV15 and TRBJ2-7, with D maybe TRBD1 (7 bases). V lost 2 bases and J 2 bases, leaving 13 bases between the germline ends. Germline V gene sequence: CDR1 LNHNV, CDR2 YYDKDF (reference sequence). The CDR3 covers 15 residues.

This chain's CDR3 is CASSQAGGFYGYTF. The CDR3 bases are TGCGCCAGCAGCCAAGCAGGGGGGTTCTATGGCTACACCTTC. V gene TRBV4-3 combines with J gene TRBJ1-2, with TRBD1 matching over 7 bases. The CDR3 length is 14 residues. Trimming removed 1 base from V and 4 bases from J; junction bases left unmatched: 3. Germline values: CDR1 LGHNA, CDR2 YSLEER.

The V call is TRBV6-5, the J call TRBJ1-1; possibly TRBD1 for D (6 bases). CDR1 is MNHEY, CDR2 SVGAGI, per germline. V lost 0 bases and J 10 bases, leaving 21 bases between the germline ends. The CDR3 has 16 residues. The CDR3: CASSYSRTGRHSTAFF. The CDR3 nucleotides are TGTGCCAGCAGTTACTCGAGAACAGGGAGACATTCGACAGCTTTCTTT.

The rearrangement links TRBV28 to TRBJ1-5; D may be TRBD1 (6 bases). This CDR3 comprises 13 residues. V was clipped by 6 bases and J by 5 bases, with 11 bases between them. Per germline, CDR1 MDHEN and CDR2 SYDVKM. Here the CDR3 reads CASSPGVYQPQHF. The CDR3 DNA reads TGTGCCAGCAGCCCAGGGGTTTATCAGCCCCAGCATTTT.

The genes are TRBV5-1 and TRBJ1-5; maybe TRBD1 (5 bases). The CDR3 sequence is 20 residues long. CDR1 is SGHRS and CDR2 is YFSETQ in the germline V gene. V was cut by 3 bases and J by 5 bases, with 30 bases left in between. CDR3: CASSWVHTDTQGVGDQPQHF. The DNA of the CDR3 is TGCGCCAGCAGCTGGGTCCACACGGATACTCAAGGGGTGGGAGATCAGCCCCAGCATTTT.

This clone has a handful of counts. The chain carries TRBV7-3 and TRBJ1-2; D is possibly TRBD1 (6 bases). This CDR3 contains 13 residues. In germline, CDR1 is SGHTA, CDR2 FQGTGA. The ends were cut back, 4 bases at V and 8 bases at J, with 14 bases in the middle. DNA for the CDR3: TGTGCCAGCAGCTCAAGAAGTGGGGGCGGCTACACCTTC. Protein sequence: CASSSRSGGGYTF. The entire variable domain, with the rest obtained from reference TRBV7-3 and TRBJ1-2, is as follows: GAGVSQTPSNKVTEKGKYVELRCDPISGHTALYWYRQSLGQGPEFLIYFQGTGAADDSGLPNDRFFAVRPEGSVSTLKIQRTERGDSAVYLCASSSRSGGGYTFGSGTRLTVV.